The 21 T cell receptor beta chains reported below all come from one sample, sequenced in a study of cytomegalovirus exposure and HLA in healthy donors. It was with 60 Vbeta and 13 Jbeta primers that the PCR ran. Method: immunoSEQ multiplex PCR; TCRdb's copy keeps in-frame clones and lacks some. In the table there are roughly 180,000 clones, roughly 75% of which are singletons. The specimen was PBMCs. These receptors were obtained from a female donor in good health and CMV-seronegative.

The J gene is TRBJ2-7, the V gene TRBV27; TRBD1 matches 9 bases. V lost 5 bases to trimming and J lost 7 bases; unmatched junction nucleotides: 9. Per the germline V gene, CDR1 is MNHEY and CDR2 is SMNVEV (reference sequence). The CDR3 consists of 14 residues. CDR3 DNA: TGTGCCAGCAGTCCGGGACAGGGATGGGGAGAGCAGTACTTC. Amino acids: CASSPGQGWGEQYF.

J is TRBJ1-1 and V is TRBV18; 7 nucleotides line up with TRBD1. Per germline, CDR1 KGHSH and CDR2 LQKENI. This CDR3 comprises 21 residues. V dropped 3 bases and J dropped 9; count of bases not matched to a gene: 31. DNA of the CDR3: TGTGCCAGCTCACCTCTTCATTCCGCTGGTTCTCCGACAGGGAGAGACTCACAAGCTTTCTTT. Its protein product is CASSPLHSAGSPTGRDSQAFF.

V gene TRBV6-5 combines with J gene TRBJ2-2; 9 positions match TRBD1. V lost 8 bases and J lost 7; bases outside the gene matches: 8. The CDR3 is 14 residues long. CDR1 is MNHEY and CDR2 is SVGAGI in the germline V gene. The CDR3 bases are TGTGCCAGCCGGGACAGGGATTTTCGCGGGGAGCTGTTTTTT. Protein: CASRDRDFRGELFF.

The chain is built from TRBV19 and TRBJ2-7; TRBD2 agrees at 7 bases. The J segment lost 7 bases and the V segment lost 5 bases, leaving 11 bases of the junction unmatched. In germline, CDR1 is LNHDA, CDR2 SQIVND (reference sequence). This CDR3 has 14 residues. The CDR3 DNA follows: TGTGCCAGTAGTTTAGCGGGTCGGGGTTTGGAGCAGTACTTC. Protein sequence: CASSLAGRGLEQYF. The variable domain in full, completed from reference TRBV19 and TRBJ2-7, reads DGGITQSPKYLFRKEGQNVTLSCEQNLNHDAMYWYRQDPGQGLRLIYYSQIVNDFQKGDIAEGYSVSREKKESFPLTVTSAQKNPTAFYLCASSLAGRGLEQYFGPGTRLTVT.

This clone was recorded only once. This chain joins TRBV7-2 and TRBJ2-7; TRBD2 matches 14 bases. The CDR3 is 19 residues long. V lost 5 bases to trimming and J lost 3 bases; unmatched junction nucleotides: 15. Per the germline V gene, CDR1 is SGHTA and CDR2 is FQGNSA. CDR3 in DNA: TGTGCCAGCAGCCGCACGGGACTAGCGGGGGTACGCCAAAACTACGAGCAGTACTTC. Amino acid sequence: CASSRTGLAGVRQNYEQYF.

The chain couples TRBV6-5 to TRBJ1-2; possible D gene TRBD1, 6 bases. Deletions cut 0 bases from V and 8 bases from J, with 10 bases between. Germline CDR1 is MNHEY and CDR2 is SVGAGI. This CDR3 region has 13 residues. The CDR3 nucleotides read TGTGCCAGCAGTTACTCCGGACAGAAAGGCTACACCTTC. Translation: CASSYSGQKGYTF.

This clone came up once. V gene TRBV18 combines with J gene TRBJ1-5, with 10 bases matching TRBD1. Trimming removed 6 bases from V and 6 bases from J; junction bases left unmatched: 5. The CDR3 has 14 residues. Per the germline V gene, CDR1 is KGHSH and CDR2 is LQKENI. The CDR3 here is CASSRDRGSQPQHF. CDR3 DNA sequence: TGTGCCAGCTCTCGGGACAGGGGTAGTCAGCCCCAGCATTTT.

This rearrangement joins TRBV28 to TRBJ1-1; D remains ambiguous. This CDR3 contains 14 residues. Germline-derived CDR1 and CDR2 are MDHEN and SYDVKM. With 5 bases removed from V and 6 bases from J, the gap between germline ends came to 16 bases. CDR3 region: CASSPRLSSSEAFF. The CDR3, as DNA: TGTGCCAGCAGTCCACGACTTTCATCATCTGAAGCTTTCTTT.

The chain has TRBV7-2 and TRBJ1-2, with D possibly being TRBD1 (6 bases). The V end lost 7 bases, the J end lost 1 base, and 22 bases lay between the germline ends. The length of the CDR3 is 17 residues. Germline CDR1 and CDR2: SGHTA and FQGNSA. CDR3 nucleotide sequence: TGTGCCAGCAACCCCCGGACAGCTTCCACCAGTAACTATGGCTACACCTTC. It encodes CASNPRTASTSNYGYTF. Full variable domain (missing parts from reference TRBV7-2 and TRBJ1-2): GAGVSQSPSNKVTEKGKDVELRCDPISGHTALYWYRQSLGQGLEFLIYFQGNSAPDKSGLPSDRFSAERTGGSVSTLTIQRTQQEDSAVYLCASNPRTASTSNYGYTFGSGTRLTVV.

The chain joins TRBV7-2 to TRBJ2-3, with 10 bases aligning to TRBD1. The ends lost 5 bases at V and 9 bases at J; junction bases unmatched: 8. CDR1 is SGHTA and CDR2 is FQGNSA in the germline V gene. The CDR3 is made up of 14 amino acids. The CDR3 here is CASSLGTGVLTQYF. As DNA, the CDR3 is TGTGCCAGCAGCCTCGGGACAGGGGTCTTAACGCAGTATTTT.

The rearrangement uses TRBV12-5 and TRBJ2-5; 7 nucleotides align to TRBD1. This CDR3 is built from 20 residues. V shed 6 bases, J shed 5 bases, and the junction held 27 bases outside the gene matches. Per the germline V gene, CDR1 is LGHNT and CDR2 is FRNRAP. CDR3 DNA sequence: TGTGCTAGTGGCGTGGTCCCCACGACCGGGACAGAGATCCGGGTGGAGACCCAGTACTTC. This encodes CASGVVPTTGTEIRVETQYF.

As concerns this clone: This CDR3 is also generated by other DNA sequences in the sample. The rearrangement uses TRBV4-2 and TRBJ2-2; a weak D match, TRBD2 (5 bases). This CDR3 region has 18 residues. Between the trimmed V and J ends, which lost 0 bases and 4 bases, there was a span of 18 bases. CDR1 LGHNA and CDR2 YNFKEQ come from the germline V gene. The CDR3 loop reads CASSQDPTSDLVTGELFF. The CDR3 DNA reads TGTGCCAGCAGCCAAGATCCTACCTCGGACTTGGTCACCGGGGAGCTGTTTTTT.

This sequence joins TRBV4-3 and TRBJ2-3, with D perhaps matching TRBD2 (5 bases). Germline assignment: CDR1 LGHNA and CDR2 YSLEER. V was shortened by 1 base and J by 6 bases, with 17 bases between the two germline ends. This CDR3 region has 16 residues. CDR3 in DNA: TGCGCCAGCAGCCAAGTGGAAGGCCTAGGCGGGGATACGCAGTATTTT. Protein product: CASSQVEGLGGDTQYF.

The V gene is TRBV19, the J gene TRBJ1-1, with 7 bases that match TRBD1. Germline V gives CDR1 LNHDA, CDR2 SQIVND (reference sequence). This CDR3 spans 15 amino acids. V shed 4 bases and J 7 bases; nucleotides not matched to a gene: 12. The CDR3 region has the DNA TGTGCCAGTAGTAACAATCCGGACAGGAGATTTGAAGCTTTCTTT. It translates to CASSNNPDRRFEAFF.

This chain joins TRBV28 and TRBJ1-2, with 10 bases fitting TRBD1. Germline trimming cut 5 bases from V and 4 bases from J; bases unmatched to any gene: 10. Germline assignment: CDR1 MDHEN and CDR2 SYDVKM. CDR3 length: 16 residues. In DNA form, the CDR3 reads TGTGCCAGCAGTCCTCGGACAGGGGGTAGTATCTATGGCTACACCTTC. This sequence encodes CASSPRTGGSIYGYTF.

The V gene is TRBV7-9, the J gene TRBJ2-3, with 9 bases aligning to TRBD2. The ends lost 5 bases at V and 0 bases at J; junction bases unmatched: 6. Germline CDR1 is SEHNR and CDR2 is FQNEAQ (reference sequence). The CDR3 loop spans 16 amino acids. The CDR3 region has the DNA TGTGCCAGCAGCCCCCGACTAGCGGCTAGCACAGATACGCAGTATTTT. It is translated as CASSPRLAASTDTQYF.

This clone was recorded once. The chain couples TRBV5-1 to TRBJ2-2; 10 nucleotides match TRBD2. The CDR3 extends over 16 amino acids. CDR1 and CDR2 (germline): SGHRS, YFSETQ. The junction had 6 bases not matched to a gene; V was cut back by 6 bases and J by 1 base. CDR3 bases: TGCGCCAGCACCACCCCTAGCGGGAGGAACACCGGGGAGCTGTTTTTT. It encodes CASTTPSGRNTGELFF. Drawing the rest from reference TRBV5-1 and TRBJ2-2, the complete variable domain is KAGVTQTPRYLIKTRGQQVTLSCSPISGHRSVSWYQQTPGQGLQFLFEYFSETQRNKGNFPGRFSGRQFSNSRSEMNVSTLELGDSALYLCASTTPSGRNTGELFFGEGSRLTVL.

The chain joins TRBV7-2 to TRBJ2-1, with D perhaps TRBD2 (6 bases). The germline gives CDR1 SGHTA, CDR2 FQGNSA. The CDR3 sequence is 15 residues long. Deletions cut 4 bases from V and 8 bases from J, with 18 bases between. Written as DNA, the CDR3 is TGTGCCAGCAGCTCGGGTCTAGCGCTTTCCGATGAGCAGTTCTTC. Translation: CASSSGLALSDEQFF.

This clone was seen once. The chain combines TRBV19 with TRBJ2-3; TRBD1 matches 8 bases. CDR1 and CDR2 (germline): LNHDA, SQIVND (reference sequence). The CDR3 loop spans 15 amino acids. V lost 4 bases and J lost 1; bases outside the gene matches: 4. CDR3 in amino acids: CASSTWTGRTDTQYF. In DNA form, the CDR3 reads TGTGCCAGTAGTACCTGGACAGGGCGCACAGATACGCAGTATTTT.

This clone was observed a handful of times. This chain links TRBV7-8 with TRBJ2-1; 8 nucleotides match TRBD2. CDR3 length: 16 residues. The V segment lost 4 bases and the J segment 7 bases; nucleotides outside the gene matches: 12. The germline V gene encodes CDR1 SGHVS and CDR2 FQNEAQ. The CDR3: CASSSKAGDLWNEQFF. The CDR3 DNA sequence: TGTGCCAGCAGCTCGAAAGCGGGGGACCTCTGGAATGAGCAGTTCTTC.

This clone was counted between two and nine times. The chain recombines TRBV9 with TRBJ2-7; D perhaps matches TRBD1 (6 bases). Germline-derived CDR1 and CDR2 are SGDLS and YYNGEE. The CDR3 is made up of 13 amino acids. V shed 4 bases and J shed 3 bases, with 11 bases lying between them. The CDR3 loop is CASSPGQHYEQYF. CDR3 bases: TGTGCCAGCAGCCCGGGACAACACTACGAGCAGTACTTC.